The clone carrying this T cell receptor (beta chain) has a single count. Its antigen is not identified. This record comes from a study of shared clonotypes between healthy human individuals. About the research overall: For every donor, three CD4 naive, three CD4 memory, two CD8 naive and one CD8 memory plates were used.

V was pared by 6 bases and J by 7 bases, with 6 bases of the junction left unmatched. This CDR3 spans 13 amino acids. Germline lookup yields CDR1 MDHEN and CDR2 SYDVKM. In the study's own analysis: In the immunoSEQ data, sequences were junction-only and lacked quality scores, so filtering differed. Sequencing used immunoSEQ multiplex PCR; TCRdb keeps in-frame clones, though not all of them. The D gene and trimming were derived from the DNA, and the V and J assignments and clone size from that table. The data show hundreds of thousands of clones, with 92% seen just once and more than 20% held by the top ten. General study findings and limits: Despite large depth, sorted-subset datasets appeared incompletely sequenced.

Naive CD8 isolation took CD45RO-negative cells positively selected for CCR7 and excluded terminally differentiated effector memory CD45RA+ cells. The TCR was taken from a man aged 25-40 years in good health. The chain carries TRBV28 and TRBJ1-5, with 7 bases identical to TRBD1. The source material was naive CD8+ T cells sorted from blood. The CDR3 DNA reads as TGTGCCAGCAGCCTAGGGGGCCGCCAGCCCCAGCATTTT. Protein sequence: CASSLGGRQPQHF.